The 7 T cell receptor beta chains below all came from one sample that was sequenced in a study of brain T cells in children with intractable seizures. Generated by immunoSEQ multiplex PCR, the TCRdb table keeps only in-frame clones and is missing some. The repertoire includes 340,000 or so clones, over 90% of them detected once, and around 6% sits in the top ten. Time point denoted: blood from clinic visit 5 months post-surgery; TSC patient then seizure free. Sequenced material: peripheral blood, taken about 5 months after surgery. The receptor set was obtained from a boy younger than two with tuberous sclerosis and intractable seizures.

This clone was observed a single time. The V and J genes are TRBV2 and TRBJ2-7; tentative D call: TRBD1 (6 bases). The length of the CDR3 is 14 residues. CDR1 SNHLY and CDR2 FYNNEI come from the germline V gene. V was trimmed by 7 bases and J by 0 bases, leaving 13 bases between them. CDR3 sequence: CASKQGHLSYEQYF. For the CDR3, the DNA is TGTGCCAGCAAACAGGGACACCTCTCCTACGAGCAGTACTTC.

The CDR3 reads CASSVSRRTSANNEQFF. As DNA, the CDR3 is TGTGCCAGCAGTGTTTCCCGCCGGACTAGCGCCAACAATGAGCAGTTCTTC. V is TRBV2 and J is TRBJ2-1; 9 bases are shared with TRBD2. There are 17 residues in the CDR3. The junction had 12 bases not matched to a gene; V was cut back by 4 bases and J by 5 bases. Looked up from germline, CDR1 is SNHLY and CDR2 is FYNNEI.

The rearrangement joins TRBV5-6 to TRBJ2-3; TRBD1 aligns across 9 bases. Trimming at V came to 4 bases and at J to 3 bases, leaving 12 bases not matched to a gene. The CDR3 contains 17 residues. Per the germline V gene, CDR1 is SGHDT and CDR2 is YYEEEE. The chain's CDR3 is CASSLAARDRATDTQYF. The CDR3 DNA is TGTGCCAGCAGCCTGGCGGCTCGGGACAGGGCGACAGATACGCAGTATTTT.

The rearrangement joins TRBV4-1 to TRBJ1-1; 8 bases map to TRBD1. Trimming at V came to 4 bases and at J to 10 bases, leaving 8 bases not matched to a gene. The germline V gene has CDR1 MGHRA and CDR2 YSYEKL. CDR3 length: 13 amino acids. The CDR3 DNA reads TGCGCCAGCAGCCCCCAGCAGGGGGCCGGAGCTTTCTTT. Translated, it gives CASSPQQGAGAFF.

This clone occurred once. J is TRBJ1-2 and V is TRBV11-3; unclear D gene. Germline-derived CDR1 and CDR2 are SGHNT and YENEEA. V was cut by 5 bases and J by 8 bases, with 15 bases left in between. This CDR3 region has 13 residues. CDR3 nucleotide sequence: TGTGCCAGCAGCCCCGGTCTTCACCTGGGCTACACCTTC. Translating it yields CASSPGLHLGYTF. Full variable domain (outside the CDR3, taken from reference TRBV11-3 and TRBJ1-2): EAGVVQSPRYKIIEKKQPVAFWCNPISGHNTLYWYLQNLGQGPELLIRYENEEAVDDSQLPKDRFSAERLKGVDSTLKIQPAELGDSAVYLCASSPGLHLGYTFGSGTRLTVV.

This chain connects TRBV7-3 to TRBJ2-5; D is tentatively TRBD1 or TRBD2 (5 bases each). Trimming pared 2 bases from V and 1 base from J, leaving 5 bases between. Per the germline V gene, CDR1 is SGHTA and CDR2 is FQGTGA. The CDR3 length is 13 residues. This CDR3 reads CASSLGGQETQYF. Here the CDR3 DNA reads TGTGCCAGCAGCTTAGGGGGCCAAGAGACCCAGTACTTC.

Written as DNA, the CDR3 is TGTGCTAGTGGACCCAAACCACAGGGAGAGCCCCAGCATTTT. This encodes CASGPKPQGEPQHF. J is TRBJ1-5 and V is TRBV12-5; D possibly corresponds to TRBD1 (6 bases). The CDR3 has 14 amino acids. From germline, CDR1 is LGHNT and CDR2 FRNRAP. V was cut by 6 bases and J by 8 bases, with 17 bases left in between.